These 8 T cell receptor beta chains came from one sample sequenced in a study of blood T cell repertoires in COVID-19 (dated by TCRdb to the early 2020s). The library was made by the immunoSEQ multiplex PCR assay. TCRdb carries this immuneACCESS record with in-frame sequences only. Its versions omit some clonotypes, under half of them owing to an unresolved V gene in the studies checked, with the rest unexplained. A total of 350,000 to 450,000 clones appear in this sample, approximately 81% of them only once. The ten largest clones represent more than 3% of the sample. The material sequenced was peripheral blood. These receptors all stem from a woman aged 18-30 years with acute or convalescent COVID-19.

The CDR3 region has the DNA TGTGCCAGCAGCCTGATACTTGGGGGGACAGGGGTTTCACCCCTCCACTTT. It codes for CASSLILGGTGVSPLHF. V gene TRBV14 combines with J gene TRBJ1-6; 10 bases are a match to TRBD1. The CDR3 runs to 17 residues. CDR1 is SGHDN, CDR2 FVKESK, per germline. J gave up 9 bases and V 4 bases, and 12 bases lay outside the gene matches.

This clone was found many times. The chain recombines TRBV2 with TRBJ2-7; 7 bases align to TRBD2. Germline V gene sequence: CDR1 SNHLY, CDR2 FYNNEI. The CDR3 has 13 residues. This CDR3 reads CATVGGSTYEQYF. The CDR3, as DNA: TGTGCTACCGTGGGGGGGTCGACCTACGAGCAGTACTTC.

About this clone: In the same sample, other DNA sequences code for this CDR3. The rearrangement links TRBV6-5 to TRBJ2-7, with D tentatively TRBD2 (6 bases). Trimming cost V 0 bases and J 7 bases, with 7 bases left between them. The CDR3 loop spans 12 amino acids. Germline loops: CDR1 MNHEY, CDR2 SVGAGI. CDR3 sequence: CASSYSGGEQYF. DNA of the CDR3: TGTGCCAGCAGTTACTCCGGAGGGGAGCAGTACTTC.

The chain couples TRBV5-1 to TRBJ1-1, with 11 positions matching TRBD1. CDR3 length equals 17 residues. Germline V gene lookup returns CDR1 SGHRS and CDR2 YFSETQ. Unmatched junction bases numbered 7, after V lost 0 bases and J lost 3 bases. The CDR3 protein is CASSLGTGGIEDTEAFF. Written as DNA, the CDR3 is TGCGCCAGCAGCTTGGGGACAGGGGGCATCGAGGACACTGAAGCTTTCTTT.

The chain combines TRBV5-3 with TRBJ2-3, with D possibly TRBD2 on 6 matching bases. TRBV5-3 is flagged as an ORF with uncertain function. V gave up 8 bases and J gave up 1 base, with 23 bases separating them. This CDR3 has 17 amino acids. CDR3 bases: TGTGCCAGCCCTTCCCGCGGGCGGGGAATGGGCACAGATACGCAGTATTTT. Amino acids: CASPSRGRGMGTDTQYF.

Only one count was recorded for this clone. This chain connects TRBV9 to TRBJ1-6, with D possibly matching TRBD1 (5 bases). CDR1 is SGDLS, CDR2 YYNGEE, per germline. There are 16 residues in the CDR3. With 3 bases removed from V and 3 bases from J, the gap between germline ends came to 13 bases. CDR3: CASSGDTGDYNSPLHF. DNA for the CDR3: TGTGCCAGCAGCGGAGATACAGGAGACTATAATTCACCCCTCCACTTT.

This chain uses TRBV6-4 with TRBJ1-6; unclear D gene. Germline lookup yields CDR1 MRHNA and CDR2 SNTAGT. The length of the CDR3 is 14 residues. The V gene lost 4 bases and the J gene lost 9 bases, with 13 bases spanning the gap. CDR3 sequence reads: CASSAEGNTSPLHF. CDR3 sequence (DNA): TGTGCCAGCAGTGCAGAGGGAAATACTTCACCCCTCCACTTT.

This chain links TRBV30 with TRBJ1-1; D is unclear. The CDR3 is 13 amino acids. The ends were cut back, 1 base at V and 2 bases at J, with 8 bases in the middle. Germline V CDR1 and CDR2: GTSNPN, SVGIG (reference sequence). In DNA form, the CDR3 reads TGTGCCTGGAGTGGGAGGGATAACACTGAAGCTTTCTTT. As protein: CAWSGRDNTEAFF.